This passage covers 13 T cell receptor beta chains from one sample sequenced in a study of T cell responses to AZD1222 COVID-19 vaccine. The repertoire was sequenced with immunoSEQ multiplex PCR; TCRdb's copy has only in-frame clones and lacks some. Among about 130,000 clones listed, roughly 93% were seen once. Specimen: peripheral blood, collected on day 0 of AZD1222 vaccination. The origin of the receptors is an adult in good health.

This chain connects TRBV28 to TRBJ1-5; unclear D gene. V lost 1 base and J lost 11, with 9 bases in between. Germline CDR1 reads MDHEN; CDR2 reads SYDVKM. The CDR3 is 12 residues long. The CDR3 sequence: CASSLSLAAQHF. In DNA, the CDR3 is TGTGCCAGCAGTTTATCTTTAGCAGCCCAGCATTTT.

The chain uses TRBV5-1 and TRBJ1-3; D unresolved. Germline V lookup: CDR1 SGHRS, CDR2 YFSETQ. Trimming took 1 base from V and 4 from J, leaving 6 bases between them. This CDR3 has 13 residues. In nucleotides, the CDR3 is TGCGCCAGCAGCTTGAGTGGGGGAAACACCATATATTTT. Its protein product is CASSLSGGNTIYF.

V and J are TRBV28 and TRBJ1-2, with a possible D match to TRBD1 (5 bases). Germline lookup yields CDR1 MDHEN and CDR2 SYDVKM. The CDR3 contains 15 residues. The V gene lost 3 bases and the J gene lost 7 bases, with 18 bases spanning the gap. The CDR3: CASSFPLGTQRGYTF. The CDR3 DNA sequence: TGTGCCAGCAGTTTTCCCCTAGGGACGCAGCGTGGCTACACCTTC.

The CDR3 sequence: CASSHLPGQGADSYEQYF. In DNA form, the CDR3 reads TGTGCCAGCAGCCACCTACCGGGACAGGGGGCAGATTCGTACGAGCAGTACTTC. The chain recombines TRBV14 with TRBJ2-7, with 12 nucleotides matching TRBD1. V trimming: 3 bases; J trimming: 4 bases; junction bases outside the gene matches: 13. The CDR3 contains 18 residues. Germline CDR1 and CDR2: SGHDN and FVKESK.

The V gene is TRBV6-2 or TRBV6-3, the J gene TRBJ1-1, with D unresolved. Trimming removed 0 bases at V and 3 bases at J, with 5 bases between. CDR1 and CDR2 (germline): MNHEY, SVGEGT. The CDR3 has 13 residues. This chain's CDR3 is CASSYSGHTEAFF. CDR3 DNA sequence: TGTGCCAGCAGTTACTCCGGACACACTGAAGCTTTCTTT.

The chain links TRBV10-3 to TRBJ1-1; 11 nucleotides agree with TRBD1. Per germline, CDR1 ENHRY and CDR2 SYGVKD. The length of the CDR3 is 14 residues. With 8 bases clipped from V and 6 bases from J, the junction kept 8 bases outside the gene matches. The CDR3 loop reads CAIGGDRGRAEAFF. CDR3 coding DNA: TGTGCCATCGGCGGGGACAGGGGGAGGGCTGAAGCTTTCTTT.

CDR3 in amino acids: CASSYLRTTNEKLFF. CDR3 sequence (DNA): TGTGCCAGCAGTTACCTCAGGACAACTAATGAAAAACTGTTTTTT. This chain links TRBV6-5 with TRBJ1-4; D unresolved. Germline CDR1 is MNHEY and CDR2 is SVGAGI. The V end was cut by 2 bases, the J end by 0 bases, with 7 bases between. The CDR3 is 15 residues long.

The chain uses TRBV5-1 and TRBJ2-7; tentatively, D is TRBD1 (5 bases). Germline CDR1 SGHRS, CDR2 YFSETQ. Deletions cut 4 bases from V and 2 bases from J, with 13 bases between. This CDR3 region has 14 residues. The CDR3 nucleotides read TGCGCCAGCAGCACAGGACAAGTCCCCTACGAGCAGTACTTC. It translates to CASSTGQVPYEQYF.

The chain joins TRBV7-3 to TRBJ1-2; TRBD1 is a possible D gene (6 bases). Trimming stripped 6 bases from V and 6 bases from J, with 14 bases between. This CDR3 spans 13 amino acids. Germline loops: CDR1 SGHTA, CDR2 FQGTGA. CDR3 region: CASSPQGFDGYTF. In DNA form, the CDR3 reads TGTGCCAGCAGTCCACAGGGCTTCGATGGCTACACCTTC.

The genes are TRBV4-1 and TRBJ2-1; 7 nucleotides align to TRBD2. The germline gives CDR1 MGHRA, CDR2 YSYEKL. V shed 3 bases, J shed 4 bases, and the junction held 3 bases outside the gene matches. This CDR3 contains 14 residues. The CDR3 spells CASSQGLLYNEQFF. CDR3 bases: TGCGCCAGCAGCCAGGGACTACTATACAATGAGCAGTTCTTC.

This chain links TRBV28 with TRBJ2-1; TRBD1 is a possible D gene (6 bases). The CDR3 extends over 13 amino acids. Trimming removed 3 bases at V and 3 bases at J, with 6 bases between. The germline CDR1 and CDR2 sequences are MDHEN and SYDVKM. The CDR3 coding sequence is TGTGCCAGCAGTTTGGACAGCTACAATGAGCAGTTCTTC. Protein sequence: CASSLDSYNEQFF. Combining the CDR3 with reference TRBV28 and TRBJ2-1 gives the whole variable domain DVKVTQSSRYLVKRTGEKVFLECVQDMDHENMFWYRQDPGLGLRLIYFSYDVKMKEKGDIPEGYSVSREKKERFSLILESASTNQTSMYLCASSLDSYNEQFFGPGTRLTVL.

The chain recombines TRBV29-1 with TRBJ2-3; TRBD1 might be the D (5 bases). The CDR3 is 14 residues long. Germline CDR1 is SQVTM and CDR2 is ANQGSEA. V was clipped by 3 bases and J by 0 bases, with 10 bases between them. The CDR3 nucleotides read TGCAGCGTTGACGGCAGGGTTAGCACAGATACGCAGTATTTT. Its translation: CSVDGRVSTDTQYF.

The chain has TRBV5-1 and TRBJ1-3, with no clear D. The germline V and J ends were trimmed by 1 base and 0 bases, with 11 bases remaining between them. Per the germline V gene, CDR1 is SGHRS and CDR2 is YFSETQ. The CDR3 runs 16 residues. The CDR3 DNA reads as TGCGCCAGCAGCTTGTCCCCGGGCCACTCTGGAAACACCATATATTTT. Translating gives CASSLSPGHSGNTIYF.